The 18 T cell receptor beta chains below were found in one sample sequenced in a study of blood T cell repertoires in COVID-19. Assay used: immunoSEQ multiplex PCR; TCRdb lists only in-frame clones, some missing. The data contain about 160,000 clones, more than 65% of them singletons. The sequenced material came from PBMCs or T cells enriched from blood (not recorded which). The receptors were gathered from a woman aged 40 to 50 with acute COVID-19.

This chain connects TRBV7-8 to TRBJ2-5; perhaps TRBD2 as D (5 bases). Trimming shortened V by 2 bases and J by 4 bases, and 14 bases separated the two germline ends. Germline lookup yields CDR1 SGHVS and CDR2 FQNEAQ. This CDR3 spans 15 amino acids. The CDR3 reads CASSLSEGRGETQYF. CDR3 DNA sequence: TGTGCCAGCAGCTTAAGCGAGGGCCGAGGAGAGACCCAGTACTTC.

The chain recombines TRBV7-8 with TRBJ2-5, with TRBD2 matching over 8 bases. This CDR3 region has 16 residues. Germline V lookup: CDR1 SGHVS, CDR2 FQNEAQ. With 1 base clipped from V and 7 bases from J, the junction kept 11 bases outside the gene matches. CDR3 bases: TGTGCCAGCAGCTTAGTAAGGACTAGTGCGGGGGGGACCCAGTACTTC. Translated: CASSLVRTSAGGTQYF.

The rearrangement joins TRBV5-6 to TRBJ2-1; 9 bases are shared with TRBD1. Germline V CDR1 and CDR2: SGHDT, YYEEEE. The CDR3 covers 15 residues. The J segment lost 6 bases and the V segment lost 0 bases, leaving 4 bases of the junction unmatched. CDR3 sequence: CASSLAGTGPNEQFF. The CDR3 DNA sequence: TGTGCCAGCAGCTTGGCCGGGACAGGGCCCAATGAGCAGTTCTTC.

Only one count was recorded for this clone. The chain has TRBV12-3 or TRBV12-4 and TRBJ1-2; D is uncertain. The length of the CDR3 is 11 residues. With 3 bases removed from V and 6 bases from J, the gap between germline ends came to 5 bases. The CDR3 is CASSLENGYTF. The CDR3 nucleotides read TGTGCCAGCAGTTTGGAGAATGGCTACACCTTC.

This chain joins TRBV12-5 and TRBJ2-3; 8 bases agree with TRBD2. The CDR3 extends over 16 amino acids. After removal of 6 bases from V and 5 bases from J, the junction contained 13 bases not matched to a gene. In germline, CDR1 is LGHNT, CDR2 FRNRAP. Here the CDR3 DNA reads TGTGCTAGTGGCCCCACGGAAGCGGGGGTAGGAGATACGCAGTATTTT. This sequence encodes CASGPTEAGVGDTQYF.

Only a few counts were recorded for this clone. V gene TRBV7-2 combines with J gene TRBJ2-1; 7 positions agree with TRBD1. The germline V gene has CDR1 SGHTA and CDR2 FQGNSA. This CDR3 has 15 amino acids. Trimming removed 6 bases from V and 0 bases from J; junction bases left unmatched: 5. CDR3 DNA sequence: TGTGCCAGCAGGGACAGGATCCGCTCCTACAATGAGCAGTTCTTC. Residues: CASRDRIRSYNEQFF.

As DNA, the CDR3 is TGTGCCAGCAGTGGGACTAGCGGGAACCAATACCTCAATGAGCAGTTCTTC. This codes for CASSGTSGNQYLNEQFF. The V gene is TRBV6-1, the J gene TRBJ2-1; TRBD2 matches at 12 bases. CDR3 length: 17 residues. The V segment lost 4 bases and the J segment 6 bases; nucleotides outside the gene matches: 10. Germline V gene sequence: CDR1 MNHNS, CDR2 SASEGT.

This clone came up once. The gene calls are TRBV9 and TRBJ1-3; 8 nucleotides match TRBD1. Germline lookup yields CDR1 SGDLS and CDR2 YYNGEE. The CDR3 consists of 15 residues. With V trimmed by 4 bases and J by 4 bases, 7 bases remained unmatched. The CDR3 spells CASSTRTGTGNTIYF. For the CDR3, the DNA is TGTGCCAGCAGCACTCGGACAGGGACCGGAAACACCATATATTTT.

V gene TRBV7-7 combines with J gene TRBJ1-1; D gene uncertain. CDR3 length equals 13 residues. Germline CDR1 and CDR2: SSHAT and FNYEAQ (reference sequence). In DNA, the CDR3 is TGTGCTATGTGTCCCTTCCGAGGAACTGAAGCTTTCTTT. Residues: CAMCPFRGTEAFF.

The chain employs TRBV18 and TRBJ1-1; D gene unclear. V lost 3 bases to trimming and J lost 1 base, with 12 bases between them. The CDR3 runs to 15 residues. Germline values: CDR1 KGHSH, CDR2 LQKENI. The CDR3 loop reads CASSPREAPNTEAFF. The CDR3 coding sequence is TGTGCCAGCTCACCGCGGGAGGCTCCGAACACTGAAGCTTTCTTT.

CDR3 DNA: TGTGCCAGTAGTATTAGGACTAGCCGCCGGGTAGAGCAGTTCTTC. Its protein is CASSIRTSRRVEQFF. J is TRBJ2-1 and V is TRBV19, with TRBD2 matching over 8 bases. Germline CDR1 LNHDA, CDR2 SQIVND (reference sequence). This CDR3 has 15 amino acids. V dropped 3 bases and J dropped 10; count of bases not matched to a gene: 11.

This rearrangement joins TRBV9 to TRBJ2-5, with D possibly TRBD2 on 6 matching bases. Between the trimmed V and J ends, which lost 3 bases and 1 base, there was a span of 7 bases. This CDR3 region has 13 residues. Germline CDR1 is SGDLS and CDR2 is YYNGEE. The CDR3 bases are TGTGCCAGCAGCGATAGCGGCCAAGAGACCCAGTACTTC. This sequence encodes CASSDSGQETQYF.

V is TRBV27 and J is TRBJ1-4; no definite D call. V was pared by 7 bases and J by 2 bases, with 14 bases between. Looked up from germline, CDR1 is MNHEY and CDR2 is SMNVEV (reference sequence). The CDR3 consists of 15 residues. CDR3: CASTPRSGTNEKLFF. DNA of the CDR3: TGTGCCAGCACCCCTAGGAGCGGCACTAATGAAAAACTGTTTTTT.

V usage is TRBV7-2 and J usage is TRBJ1-5; no reliable D call. The CDR3 is 13 amino acids. Germline CDR1 and CDR2: SGHTA and FQGNSA. Trimming took off 1 base at V and 2 bases at J, with 3 bases between the two ends. CDR3 residues: CASSLVGNQPQHF. CDR3 nucleotides: TGTGCCAGCAGCTTAGTCGGCAATCAGCCCCAGCATTTT.

The gene calls are TRBV15 and TRBJ2-4; unclear D gene. Germline CDR1 reads LNHNV; CDR2 reads YYDKDF (reference sequence). This CDR3 contains 14 residues. Trimming removed 0 bases at V and 0 bases at J, with 3 bases between. The CDR3 DNA sequence: TGTGCCACCAGCAGAGACTTAGCCAAAAACATTCAGTACTTC. It encodes CATSRDLAKNIQYF. The full variable domain, in which reference TRBV15 and TRBJ2-4 provide the parts outside the CDR3, is DAMVIQNPRYQVTQFGKPVTLSCSQTLNHNVMYWYQQKSSQAPKLLFHYYDKDFNNEADTPDNFQSRRPNTSFCFLDIRSPGLGDTAMYLCATSRDLAKNIQYFGAGTRLSVL.

V gene TRBV7-2 combines with J gene TRBJ2-7; D is uncertain. V was clipped by 0 bases and J by 6 bases, with 15 bases between them. The CDR3 loop spans 15 amino acids. Germline V lookup: CDR1 SGHTA, CDR2 FQGNSA. CDR3 sequence reads: CASSLAPLGSAEQYF. The CDR3, as DNA: TGTGCCAGCAGCTTAGCCCCCCTGGGCAGTGCCGAGCAGTACTTC.

The chain has TRBV3-1 (or the pseudogene TRBV3-2) and TRBJ1-2, with TRBD1 matching over 10 bases. J lost 4 bases, V lost 4 bases, and 6 bases had no gene match. Germline V CDR1 and CDR2: LGHDT, YNNKEL (reference sequence). This CDR3 has 15 residues. For the CDR3, the DNA is TGTGCCAGCAGCCCGACGACAGGGGGCGTCTATGGCTACACCTTC. Its protein product is CASSPTTGGVYGYTF.

The sample holds one count of this clone. As DNA, the CDR3 is TGTGCTAGTGGTTTGGTACGGATAGGGGGCGATGGCTACACCTTC. It codes for CASGLVRIGGDGYTF. The chain combines TRBV12-5 with TRBJ1-2; 7 bases map to TRBD1. Germline V CDR1 and CDR2: LGHNT, FRNRAP. V lost 0 bases to trimming and J lost 6 bases; unmatched junction nucleotides: 7. The CDR3 spans 15 residues.